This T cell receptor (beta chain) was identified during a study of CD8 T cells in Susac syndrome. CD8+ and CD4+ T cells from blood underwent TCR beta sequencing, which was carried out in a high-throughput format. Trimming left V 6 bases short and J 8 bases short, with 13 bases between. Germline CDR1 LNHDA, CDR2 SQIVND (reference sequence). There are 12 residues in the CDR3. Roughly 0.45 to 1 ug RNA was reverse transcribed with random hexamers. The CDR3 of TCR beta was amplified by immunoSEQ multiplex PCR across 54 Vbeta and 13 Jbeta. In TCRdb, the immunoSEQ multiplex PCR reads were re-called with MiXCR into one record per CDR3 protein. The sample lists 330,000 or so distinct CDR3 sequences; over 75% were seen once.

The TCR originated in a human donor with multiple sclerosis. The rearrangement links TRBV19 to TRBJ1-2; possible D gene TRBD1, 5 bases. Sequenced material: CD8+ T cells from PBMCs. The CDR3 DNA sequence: TGTGCCAGTAGGAGTGGGGGTTCCGGCTACACCTTC. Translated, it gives CASRSGGSGYTF.